Listed below are T cell receptor beta chains from one sample, sequenced in a study of control samples from healthy donors and cancer patients. Sequencing used immunoSEQ multiplex PCR; TCRdb keeps in-frame clones, though not all of them. The table lists over 150,000 clones, approximately 94% of them singletons. Sequencing was performed on PBMCs. These receptors were taken from a man aged 60-69 years with colorectal cancer. Both conserved end residues are part of each CDR3. Fields, in order: CDR3 length, D gene, V gene, clone size, J gene, CDR3 DNA, CDR3 protein. A D gene is named only where the DNA matches it firmly. Clone size appears in some rows only: once, few, many, or a class for an expanded clone.

len: 17; d_gene: TRBD2; v_gene: TRBV28; abundance: NA; j_gene: TRBJ2-1; CDR3nt: TGTGCCAGCAGTTTCGCCACGGGACTAGCGGGGGACAATGAGCAGTTCTTC; CDR3aa: CASSFATGLAGDNEQFF
len: 13; d_gene: TRBD1; v_gene: TRBV30; abundance: NA; j_gene: TRBJ1-1; CDR3nt: TGTGCCTGGAGTGAGGGGGCAGACACTGAAGCTTTCTTT; CDR3aa: CAWSEGADTEAFF
len: 14; d_gene: NA; v_gene: TRBV4-3; abundance: NA; j_gene: TRBJ1-2; CDR3nt: TGCGCCAGCAGCCAAGGAAGGAAGAACTATGGCTACACCTTC; CDR3aa: CASSQGRKNYGYTF
len: 14; d_gene: NA; v_gene: TRBV29-1; abundance: NA; j_gene: TRBJ2-3; CDR3nt: TGCAGCGTTGGGAGAGGTTTTATGGCAGATACGCAGTATTTT; CDR3aa: CSVGRGFMADTQYF
len: 16; d_gene: TRBD2; v_gene: TRBV5-6; abundance: NA; j_gene: TRBJ2-3; CDR3nt: TGTGCCAGCAGCTTGGGGCTAGCGGGGGTGGCAGATACGCAGTATTTT; CDR3aa: CASSLGLAGVADTQYF
len: 14; d_gene: TRBD1; v_gene: TRBV6-4; abundance: NA; j_gene: TRBJ2-7; CDR3nt: TGTGCCAGCAGTGAGACAGGGGTGAAAAACGAGCAGTACTTC; CDR3aa: CASSETGVKNEQYF
len: 16; d_gene: TRBD2; v_gene: TRBV4-3; abundance: NA; j_gene: TRBJ2-2; CDR3nt: TGCGCCAGCAGCCATACTAGCGGGGGGGCCGCCGGGGAGCTGTTTTTT; CDR3aa: CASSHTSGGAAGELFF
len: 14; d_gene: NA; v_gene: TRBV6-5; abundance: NA; j_gene: TRBJ1-2; CDR3nt: TGTGCCAGCAGTATATCGGACGGGATGGGGGGCTACACCTTC; CDR3aa: CASSISDGMGGYTF
len: 14; d_gene: TRBD2; v_gene: TRBV5-1; abundance: NA; j_gene: TRBJ2-3; CDR3nt: TGCGCCAGCAGCTCCCTCTCGGGGGGAGATACGCAGTATTTT; CDR3aa: CASSSLSGGDTQYF
len: 15; d_gene: NA; v_gene: TRBV7-9; abundance: NA; j_gene: TRBJ2-2; CDR3nt: TGTGCCAGCAGCCCCCGAACAGAACACACCGGGGAGCTGTTTTTT; CDR3aa: CASSPRTEHTGELFF
len: 11; d_gene: NA; v_gene: TRBV11-2; abundance: NA; j_gene: TRBJ2-5; CDR3nt: TGTGCCAGCAGCTTAGTGGAGACCCAGTACTTC; CDR3aa: CASSLVETQYF
len: 16; d_gene: NA; v_gene: TRBV6-6; abundance: NA; j_gene: TRBJ1-3; CDR3nt: TGTGCCAGCAGTTACGTACAGAAGCACTCTGGAAACACCATATATTTT; CDR3aa: CASSYVQKHSGNTIYF
len: 12; d_gene: NA; v_gene: TRBV30; abundance: NA; j_gene: TRBJ1-3; CDR3nt: TGTGCCTGGAGTGGTACTGGAAACACCATATATTTT; CDR3aa: CAWSGTGNTIYF
len: 11; d_gene: NA; v_gene: TRBV6-5; abundance: NA; j_gene: TRBJ2-7; CDR3nt: TGTGCCAGCGGTCCCGGGGGCGAGCAGTACTTC; CDR3aa: CASGPGGEQYF
len: 15; d_gene: NA; v_gene: TRBV6-1; abundance: NA; j_gene: TRBJ1-2; CDR3nt: TGTGCCAGCAGTGAAGTAGCTAACACCGCCACAGGCTACACCTTC; CDR3aa: CASSEVANTATGYTF
len: 12; d_gene: NA; v_gene: TRBV7-9; abundance: few; j_gene: TRBJ1-3; CDR3nt: TGTGCCAGCAGCTTAGAGGGAAACACCATATATTTT; CDR3aa: CASSLEGNTIYF
len: 17; d_gene: NA; v_gene: TRBV3-1/TRBV3-2; abundance: NA; j_gene: TRBJ2-1; CDR3nt: TGTGCCAGCAGCCAAGTTTGGTACGGGGGCGGCTACAATGAGCAGTTCTTC; CDR3aa: CASSQVWYGGGYNEQFF
len: 16; d_gene: TRBD2; v_gene: TRBV28; abundance: NA; j_gene: TRBJ2-5; CDR3nt: TGTGCCAGCAGTTCCCCTAGGGAGCGGGGGCACGAGACCCAGTACTTC; CDR3aa: CASSSPRERGHETQYF
len: 15; d_gene: TRBD1; v_gene: TRBV6-5; abundance: once; j_gene: TRBJ2-1; CDR3nt: TGTGCCAGCAGCACCGGGACAGGGACCTACAATGAGCAGTTCTTC; CDR3aa: CASSTGTGTYNEQFF
len: 12; d_gene: NA; v_gene: TRBV2; abundance: NA; j_gene: TRBJ1-4; CDR3nt: TGTGCCAGCAGTGAGGAGGACGAAAAACTGTTTTTT; CDR3aa: CASSEEDEKLFF